These 20 T cell receptor beta chains were sequenced from one sample in a study of blood T cell repertoires in COVID-19. TCRdb keeps only in-frame clones here, not all; method: immunoSEQ multiplex PCR. The table records under 250,000 clones, 65% to 90% of them present only once. The sequencing input was PBMCs or T cells enriched from blood (not recorded which). The source is a woman in her 50s with acute COVID-19.

This clone was recorded only once. V and J are TRBV10-2 and TRBJ1-1; no clear D gene. The CDR3 is 14 amino acids. CDR1 and CDR2 from the germline V gene are WSHSY and SAAADI. V dropped 0 bases and J dropped 6 bases, with 11 bases sitting between them. Here the CDR3 reads CASSESFGFAEAFF. CDR3 nucleotide sequence: TGCGCCAGCAGTGAGTCGTTCGGGTTCGCTGAAGCTTTCTTT.

The count of this clone is one. The V and J genes are TRBV5-4 and TRBJ2-3; 7 nucleotides agree with TRBD1. The CDR3 length is 13 residues. V was clipped by 2 bases and J by 3 bases; unmatched bases: 0. Germline V gives CDR1 SGHNT, CDR2 YYREEE (reference sequence). The CDR3 sequence: CASSLQGTDTQYF. As DNA, the CDR3 is TGTGCCAGCAGCTTACAGGGGACAGATACGCAGTATTTT.

This clone was counted between two and nine times. The chain is built from TRBV20-1 and TRBJ1-1; no clear D gene. V shed 3 bases and J shed 4 bases, with 18 bases lying between them. Germline values: CDR1 DFQATT, CDR2 SNEGSKA (reference sequence). The CDR3 spans 15 residues. CDR3 nucleotides: TGCAGTGCTAGTTACCTCCGGGAAACGGGCACTGAAGCTTTCTTT. Its protein is CSASYLRETGTEAFF.

This clone is a singleton in its sample. V and J are TRBV30 and TRBJ1-3, with unresolved D. The V and J ends lost 6 bases and 9 bases respectively, with 15 bases between them. The CDR3 spans 12 residues. Germline assignment: CDR1 GTSNPN and CDR2 SVGIG (reference sequence). The CDR3: CACRNRVGTIYF. In nucleotides, the CDR3 is TGTGCCTGTAGGAACCGGGTCGGCACCATATATTTT.

This CDR3 reads CAWNLYGGTEAFF. CDR3 coding DNA: TGTGCCTGGAATCTCTACGGAGGGACTGAAGCTTTCTTT. This sequence joins TRBV30 and TRBJ1-1; D gene uncertain. Germline V gene data show CDR1 as GTSNPN and CDR2 as SVGIG (reference sequence). V shed 4 bases and J shed 5 bases, with 14 bases lying between them. The CDR3 totals 13 residues. The full variable domain, completed using reference TRBV30 and TRBJ1-1, is SQTIHQWPATLVQPVGSPLSLECTVEGTSNPNLYWYRQAAGRGLQLLFYSVGIGQISSEVPQNLSASRPQDRQFILSSKKLLLSDSGFYLCAWNLYGGTEAFFGQGTRLTVV.

This sequence joins TRBV5-1 and TRBJ2-2; TRBD2 matches 10 bases. CDR3 length: 16 amino acids. With 0 bases clipped from V and 4 bases from J, the junction kept 3 bases outside the gene matches. Germline-derived CDR1 and CDR2 are SGHRS and YFSETQ. CDR3 residues: CASSLDSGGSTGELFF. The DNA for the CDR3 is TGCGCCAGCAGCTTGGATAGCGGGGGGTCCACCGGGGAGCTGTTTTTT.

The V gene is TRBV30, the J gene TRBJ2-7, with no clear D. Trimming took 3 bases from V and 2 from J, leaving 11 bases between them. CDR3 length: 13 residues. Germline V gives CDR1 GTSNPN, CDR2 SVGIG (reference sequence). In DNA, the CDR3 is TGTGCCTGGAGATGGTCAGGTACCTACGAGCAGTACTTC. Its translation is CAWRWSGTYEQYF.

V gene TRBV27 combines with J gene TRBJ1-6; D unresolved. The length of the CDR3 is 13 residues. Looked up from germline, CDR1 is MNHEY and CDR2 is SMNVEV (reference sequence). V was shortened by 8 bases and J by 10 bases, with 15 bases between the two germline ends. The CDR3 region is CASWRADYSPLHF. Here the CDR3 DNA reads TGTGCCAGCTGGCGGGCTGATTACTCACCCCTCCACTTT.

Only one count was recorded for this clone. CDR3 residues: CASRATRQDTEAFF. As DNA, the CDR3 is TGTGCCAGTAGGGCTACTCGACAAGACACTGAAGCTTTCTTT. This sequence joins TRBV19 and TRBJ1-1; D ambiguous. CDR3 length: 14 residues. Trimming removed 6 bases at V and 3 bases at J, with 14 bases between. Germline V CDR1 and CDR2: LNHDA, SQIVND (reference sequence).

This clone has only one observation. The chain is built from TRBV7-2 and TRBJ2-7; D ambiguous. The CDR3 covers 15 residues. Per the germline V gene, CDR1 is SGHTA and CDR2 is FQGNSA. The V end was cut by 2 bases, the J end by 3 bases, with 14 bases between. In DNA, the CDR3 is TGTGCCAGCAGCTTAAACAGAGTAGTATACTACGAGCAGTACTTC. This codes for CASSLNRVVYYEQYF. The variable domain in full, with the rest retrieved from reference TRBV7-2 and TRBJ2-7, is GAGVSQSPSNKVTEKGKDVELRCDPISGHTALYWYRQSLGQGLEFLIYFQGNSAPDKSGLPSDRFSAERTGGSVSTLTIQRTQQEDSAVYLCASSLNRVVYYEQYFGPGTRLTVT.

The chain has TRBV2 and TRBJ2-7, with 9 positions matching TRBD1. The CDR3 spans 14 residues. The germline V gene has CDR1 SNHLY and CDR2 FYNNEI. Unmatched junction bases numbered 10, after V lost 7 bases and J lost 6 bases. CDR3 amino acids: CASNAGDRVAEQYF. CDR3 nucleotides: TGTGCCAGCAACGCAGGGGACAGGGTTGCCGAGCAGTACTTC.

The chain is built from TRBV3-1 (or the pseudogene TRBV3-2) and TRBJ2-7; TRBD1 matches 10 bases. The CDR3 has 14 amino acids. The germline CDR1 and CDR2 sequences are LGHDT and YNNKEL (reference sequence). J was trimmed by 6 bases and V by 3 bases; bases with no gene match: 5. The CDR3 loop is CASSQGQGRGEQYF. In DNA form, the CDR3 reads TGTGCCAGCAGCCAGGGACAGGGGAGAGGCGAGCAGTACTTC.

This rearrangement joins TRBV30 to TRBJ2-3; perhaps TRBD2 as D (5 bases). Trimming removed 0 bases from V and 3 bases from J, with 10 bases in between. Germline loops: CDR1 GTSNPN, CDR2 SVGIG (reference sequence). The CDR3 is 14 residues long. Here the CDR3 reads CAWSVVGGTDTQYF. The DNA of the CDR3 is TGTGCCTGGAGTGTAGTTGGCGGGACAGATACGCAGTATTTT.

Here the CDR3 reads CASSQEQGANEKLFF. CDR3 coding DNA: TGTGCCAGCAGCCAGGAACAGGGGGCGAATGAAAAACTGTTTTTT. J is TRBJ1-4 and V is TRBV4-2, with 9 bases fitting TRBD1. The V gene end was trimmed by 3 bases and the J gene end by 5 bases; junction bases not matched to a gene: 4. The CDR3 is made up of 15 amino acids. Germline V gives CDR1 LGHNA, CDR2 YNFKEQ.

V usage is TRBV10-1 and J usage is TRBJ1-1; D not resolved. The V gene lost 8 bases and the J gene lost 4 bases, with 14 bases spanning the gap. CDR3 length equals 13 residues. Per the germline V gene, CDR1 is WNHNN and CDR2 is SYGVQD (reference sequence). The CDR3 DNA sequence: TGCGCCAGCGCCTCGCATGAGGGCACTGAAGCTTTCTTT. This gives the protein CASASHEGTEAFF.

The rearrangement joins TRBV5-1 to TRBJ1-1, with 7 nucleotides matching TRBD1. The CDR3 spans 14 residues. Germline V lookup: CDR1 SGHRS, CDR2 YFSETQ. The junction had 8 bases not matched to a gene; V was cut back by 4 bases and J by 5 bases. The CDR3 region is CASSRQGEGTEAFF. The DNA of the CDR3 is TGCGCCAGCAGCAGGCAGGGGGAAGGAACTGAAGCTTTCTTT.

This clone was observed a few times. V usage is TRBV18 and J usage is TRBJ2-7, with TRBD2 as a possible D gene (6 bases). The CDR3 has 13 amino acids. Per the germline V gene, CDR1 is KGHSH and CDR2 is LQKENI. Trimming stripped 6 bases from V and 5 bases from J, with 14 bases between. CDR3 in amino acids: CASSAGGGNEQYF. The CDR3 bases are TGTGCCAGCTCGGCCGGGGGTGGGAACGAGCAGTACTTC.

The V and J genes are TRBV7-9 and TRBJ1-1; TRBD1 agrees at 10 bases. The CDR3 spans 13 residues. Germline assignment: CDR1 SEHNR and CDR2 FQNEAQ (reference sequence). Trimming cost V 5 bases and J 10 bases; bases outside gene matches: 7. The CDR3 here is CASSPRQGAGAFF. The DNA for the CDR3 is TGTGCCAGCAGCCCCCGACAGGGGGCAGGAGCTTTCTTT.

The genes are TRBV10-3 and TRBJ1-1; no firm D call. Germline V lookup: CDR1 ENHRY, CDR2 SYGVKD. The CDR3 is made up of 13 amino acids. The germline V and J ends were trimmed by 10 bases and 0 bases, with 12 bases remaining between them. CDR3 sequence reads: CATEIQVNTEAFF. In nucleotides, the CDR3 is TGTGCCACCGAGATTCAAGTGAACACTGAAGCTTTCTTT.

CDR3 in amino acids: CASSPPMASGGSDTQYF. In nucleotides, the CDR3 is TGTGCCAGCAGCCCCCCCATGGCTAGCGGGGGCTCAGATACGCAGTATTTT. This sequence joins TRBV3-1 (or the pseudogene TRBV3-2) and TRBJ2-3, with 10 bases that match TRBD2. CDR1 is LGHDT and CDR2 is YNNKEL in the germline V gene (reference sequence). V lost 4 bases to trimming and J lost 4 bases; unmatched junction nucleotides: 11. The CDR3 length is 17 residues.